This TCR beta chain emerged from a study of identical twins. Findings and caveats of the study: Cord blood beta clonotypes that were abundant carried fewer insertions, and memory repertoires showed no such trend.

The table lists this clonotype with a few counts. Its antigen is unknown. CDR1 and CDR2 from the germline V gene are ENHRY and SYGVKD. Germline trimming cut 8 bases from V and 1 base from J; bases unmatched to any gene: 1. The CDR3 covers 13 residues. TCRdb redid the calling of the 5' RACE reads with MiXCR, one entry per CDR3 protein. The table records around 500,000 distinct CDR3 sequences, 14% of them present only once. The same sample was also studied in work on yellow fever vaccine responses in identical twins.

The sample consisted of CD4+ T cells sorted from blood. The clonotype originates from a woman between 18 and 29 years old in good health. The V call is TRBV10-3, the J call TRBJ2-2; TRBD1 matches 7 bases. Here the CDR3 reads CAIRTGNTGELFF. The CDR3 nucleotides read TGTGCCATCCGGACAGGGAACACCGGGGAGCTGTTTTTT.